The entry below gives a single T cell receptor (beta chain) sequence along with its context. The antigen is undetermined. The ends were cut back, 4 bases at V and 10 bases at J, with 11 bases in the middle. The CDR3 extends over 12 amino acids. Germline loops: CDR1 ENHRY, CDR2 SYGVKD. The sample comes from a study of CD8+ T cells in alopecia areata. Study-level points and caveats: As there was one nonresponder, how baseline CD8+ expansion relates to response remains uncertain.

Treatment specified: oral pan-JAK inhibitor, 5-10 mg twice daily. Extraction of RNA preceded its reverse transcription into cDNA, which served as the sequencing template. Sequenced by immunoSEQ multiplex PCR; TCRdb stores in-frame clones only, minus some. The sample has around 290,000 clones, roughly 64% seen once. This sample comprised CD4+ T cells sorted from blood, obtained at week 24, from a patient treated with tofacitinib. The chain employs TRBV10-3 and TRBJ2-1, with TRBD1 as a possible D gene (6 bases). This clonotype was obtained from a human donor with alopecia areata. The CDR3 region is CAISGGGGEQFF. Written as DNA, the CDR3 is TGTGCCATCAGTGGAGGTGGGGGCGAGCAGTTCTTC.